The 30 T cell receptor beta chains presented below share a single source sample, sequenced in a study of shared clonotypes between healthy human individuals. Libraries were prepared by immunoSEQ multiplex PCR; TCRdb keeps only in-frame clonotypes and omits some of them. The table records fewer than 3 million clones, about nine tenths of them present only once. The specimen sequenced was naive CD4+ T cells from PBMCs. The subset here: CD45RA+ positively selected. All receptors come from a man aged 18 to 35 in good health. Some clones in this sample may be carry-over from other donors' samples.

The chain employs TRBV28 and TRBJ1-5, with D tentatively TRBD1 (6 bases). The length of the CDR3 is 15 residues. Trimming took off 1 base at V and 4 bases at J, with 11 bases between the two ends. The germline gives CDR1 MDHEN, CDR2 SYDVKM. The CDR3 reads CASSLFTQGNQPQHF. CDR3 nucleotides: TGTGCCAGCAGTTTATTTACACAGGGTAATCAGCCCCAGCATTTT.

The rearrangement links TRBV28 to TRBJ1-2; D ambiguous. V was pared by 3 bases and J by 0 bases, with 11 bases between. The CDR3 spans 15 residues. The V gene's germline CDR1 is MDHEN and CDR2 SYDVKM. This CDR3 is CASSLQNRANYGYTF. The CDR3 DNA is TGTGCCAGCAGTTTGCAAAATCGGGCTAACTATGGCTACACCTTC.

The chain combines TRBV9 with TRBJ2-3; D possibly corresponds to TRBD2 (5 bases). Trimming shortened V by 3 bases and J by 6 bases, and 14 bases separated the two germline ends. This CDR3 has 14 amino acids. Germline V gene data show CDR1 as SGDLS and CDR2 as YYNGEE. In nucleotides, the CDR3 is TGTGCCAGCAGCGAAAAACTAGTAGGGGATACGCAGTATTTT. Its protein product is CASSEKLVGDTQYF.

The chain carries TRBV19 and TRBJ1-4, with D unresolved. V lost 5 bases to trimming and J lost 7 bases, with 14 bases between them. Germline CDR1 is LNHDA and CDR2 is SQIVND (reference sequence). CDR3 size: 14 residues. The CDR3 region has the DNA TGTGCCAGTAGTGATTTTTCGGCGGTTGAAAAACTGTTTTTT. This sequence encodes CASSDFSAVEKLFF.

J is TRBJ2-7 and V is TRBV19; TRBD1 matches at 8 bases. V was pared by 5 bases and J by 5 bases, with 14 bases of the junction left unmatched. The CDR3 is 16 residues long. CDR1 is LNHDA and CDR2 is SQIVND in the germline V gene (reference sequence). CDR3 loop: CASSLPAGQGYHEQYF. The CDR3 DNA reads as TGTGCCAGTAGTCTCCCAGCAGGACAGGGTTACCACGAGCAGTACTTC.

This sequence joins TRBV5-6 and TRBJ1-2; D call uncertain. Germline V gives CDR1 SGHDT, CDR2 YYEEEE. The germline V and J ends were trimmed by 1 base and 7 bases, with 8 bases remaining between them. The length of the CDR3 is 12 residues. The CDR3: CASSLLLAGYTF. The CDR3 DNA sequence: TGTGCCAGCAGCTTGTTACTAGCTGGCTACACCTTC.

V usage is TRBV6-1 and J usage is TRBJ1-1; D unresolved. The germline gives CDR1 MNHNS, CDR2 SASEGT. Trimming shortened V by 2 bases and J by 5 bases, and 12 bases separated the two germline ends. This CDR3 comprises 14 residues. The CDR3 reads CASSEPQTRTEAFF. The DNA of the CDR3 is TGTGCCAGCAGTGAACCCCAAACAAGGACTGAAGCTTTCTTT.

The genes are TRBV7-2 and TRBJ2-2, with TRBD2 as a possible D gene (6 bases). The V end was cut by 2 bases, the J end by 6 bases, with 13 bases between. This CDR3 comprises 15 residues. Germline V gene lookup returns CDR1 SGHTA and CDR2 FQGNSA. CDR3 region: CASSLRMGEAGELFF. The CDR3 DNA is TGTGCCAGCAGCTTACGCATGGGGGAGGCCGGGGAGCTGTTTTTT.

This clone was seen a single time. The chain employs TRBV18 and TRBJ2-3, with D possibly matching TRBD1 (6 bases). In germline, CDR1 is KGHSH, CDR2 LQKENI. Trimming took off 0 bases at V and 1 base at J, with 11 bases between the two ends. This CDR3 has 16 amino acids. In nucleotides, the CDR3 is TGTGCCAGCTCACCACCACAGGGTGGGGGCACAGATACGCAGTATTTT. Protein: CASSPPQGGGTDTQYF.

The rearrangement uses TRBV19 and TRBJ2-1; TRBD1 aligns across 10 bases. V gave up 9 bases and J gave up 2 bases; unmatched junction bases: 10. The CDR3 is 16 amino acids. CDR1 LNHDA and CDR2 SQIVND come from the germline V gene (reference sequence). As DNA, the CDR3 is TGTGCCAGCAGAGGTCCCGGGACAGGGGCCTACAATGAGCAGTTCTTC. It is translated as CASRGPGTGAYNEQFF.

The chain recombines TRBV4-1 with TRBJ2-2; D is ambiguous. Trimming removed 1 base at V and 2 bases at J, with 11 bases between. CDR1 and CDR2 (germline): MGHRA, YSYEKL. The CDR3 loop spans 16 amino acids. This CDR3 reads CASSQGPRSNTGELFF. The CDR3 bases are TGCGCCAGCAGCCAAGGTCCGCGTTCCAACACCGGGGAGCTGTTTTTT.

This clone was seen a single time. The J gene is TRBJ2-5, the V gene TRBV28; 13 bases match TRBD2. Germline loops: CDR1 MDHEN, CDR2 SYDVKM. Unmatched junction bases numbered 5, after V lost 8 bases and J lost 5 bases. The CDR3 spans 14 residues. The CDR3 DNA follows: TGTGCCAGCGGACTAGCGGGAGTAGGCGAGACCCAGTACTTC. This translates into CASGLAGVGETQYF.

This chain links TRBV10-1 with TRBJ1-3; D ambiguous. The CDR3 is made up of 13 amino acids. Between the trimmed V and J ends, which lost 11 bases and 3 bases, there was a span of 14 bases. CDR1 and CDR2 from the germline V gene are WNHNN and SYGVQD (reference sequence). For the CDR3, the DNA is TGCGCCTCACGACGGGCAGTTGGAAACACCATATATTTT. As protein: CASRRAVGNTIYF.

With respect to this clone: The same CDR3 arises from other DNA sequences in this sample as well. The chain links TRBV6-5 to TRBJ2-3, with no clear D. The V and J ends lost 2 bases and 2 bases respectively, with 5 bases between them. The CDR3 loop spans 13 amino acids. The germline V gene encodes CDR1 MNHEY and CDR2 SVGAGI. The CDR3, as DNA: TGTGCCAGCAGTTACAGGGTCACAGATACGCAGTATTTT. This translates into CASSYRVTDTQYF.

The CDR3 sequence: CASSHNSGRTGHYEQYF. CDR3 DNA: TGTGCCAGCAGCCACAACTCTGGGCGGACGGGACACTACGAGCAGTACTTC. The chain joins TRBV11-1 to TRBJ2-7; maybe TRBD1 (6 bases). Germline loops: CDR1 SGHAT, CDR2 FQDESV (reference sequence). V was cut by 5 bases and J by 3 bases, with 23 bases left in between. The CDR3 is made up of 17 amino acids.

Remarks on this clone: Different DNA sequences within this sample yield the same CDR3. This chain joins TRBV18 and TRBJ1-1; TRBD1 might be the D (6 bases). The CDR3 length is 13 residues. Germline-derived CDR1 and CDR2 are KGHSH and LQKENI. V lost 3 bases and J lost 3, with 8 bases in between. The CDR3 protein is CASSPRTDTEAFF. The CDR3 DNA reads as TGTGCCAGCTCACCTCGGACAGACACTGAAGCTTTCTTT.

The rearrangement joins TRBV4-1 to TRBJ1-2; D unresolved. The CDR3 sequence is 16 residues long. Trimming pared 2 bases from V and 1 base from J, leaving 14 bases between. Germline V lookup: CDR1 MGHRA, CDR2 YSYEKL. The CDR3, as DNA: TGCGCCAGCAGCCAACCCGTTCCTAAGAGTAACTATGGCTACACCTTC. Amino acid sequence: CASSQPVPKSNYGYTF.

This rearrangement joins TRBV5-1 to TRBJ1-2, with D maybe TRBD1 (5 bases). Germline V lookup: CDR1 SGHRS, CDR2 YFSETQ. The CDR3 contains 13 residues. The V end lost 3 bases, the J end lost 13 bases, and 19 bases lay between the germline ends. CDR3 region: CASSSGTEESRTF. The CDR3 DNA reads TGCGCCAGCAGCTCCGGGACGGAGGAATCACGCACCTTC. Complete variable domain (other parts from reference TRBV5-1 and TRBJ1-2): KAGVTQTPRYLIKTRGQQVTLSCSPISGHRSVSWYQQTPGQGLQFLFEYFSETQRNKGNFPGRFSGRQFSNSRSEMNVSTLELGDSALYLCASSSGTEESRTFGSGTRLTVV.

V gene TRBV5-8 combines with J gene TRBJ1-5; 7 nucleotides align to TRBD1. The CDR3 sequence is 17 residues long. The V gene's germline CDR1 is SGHTS and CDR2 YDEGEE. Germline trimming cut 4 bases from V and 4 bases from J; bases unmatched to any gene: 14. Here the CDR3 reads CASSVPIQGGGNQPQHF. The CDR3 DNA reads TGTGCCAGCAGCGTCCCCATTCAAGGGGGCGGGAATCAGCCCCAGCATTTT.

The genes are TRBV7-9 and TRBJ2-5; 8 nucleotides line up with TRBD2. The CDR3 has 14 residues. Germline V gene sequence: CDR1 SEHNR, CDR2 FQNEAQ (reference sequence). J gave up 6 bases and V 2 bases, and 5 bases lay outside the gene matches. CDR3 sequence: CASSLNSGMKTQYF. In DNA form, the CDR3 reads TGTGCCAGCAGCTTAAATAGCGGGATGAAGACCCAGTACTTC.

J is TRBJ1-2 and V is TRBV28; a weak D match, TRBD1 (5 bases). CDR1 is MDHEN, CDR2 SYDVKM, per germline. Trimming stripped 5 bases from V and 3 bases from J, with 19 bases between. This CDR3 is built from 16 residues. CDR3 amino acids: CASSLGGAITDYGYTF. CDR3 nucleotides: TGTGCCAGCAGTCTCGGTGGGGCAATCACAGACTATGGCTACACCTTC.

The rearrangement uses TRBV5-1 and TRBJ2-3; D ambiguous. The germline CDR1 and CDR2 sequences are SGHRS and YFSETQ. This CDR3 has 16 amino acids. The V end lost 2 bases, the J end lost 2 bases, and 15 bases lay between the germline ends. In DNA form, the CDR3 reads TGCGCCAGCAGCTTCGTAGTGGCAGGAGTCACAGATACGCAGTATTTT. Residues: CASSFVVAGVTDTQYF.

This rearrangement joins TRBV7-6 to TRBJ1-4; maybe TRBD1 (5 bases). V gave up 6 bases and J gave up 5 bases, with 7 bases separating them. Germline V CDR1 and CDR2: SGHVS, FNYEAQ. This CDR3 is built from 12 residues. The CDR3 DNA reads TGTGCCAGCAGGGGACGGAATGAAAAACTGTTTTTT. It yields the protein CASRGRNEKLFF.

The rearrangement joins TRBV30 to TRBJ2-3; D is perhaps TRBD2 (7 bases). Per germline, CDR1 GTSNPN and CDR2 SVGIG (reference sequence). The CDR3 is 15 amino acids. V lost 0 bases, J lost 0 bases, and 10 bases lay in between. The CDR3 reads CAWSVGGGSTDTQYF. Here the CDR3 DNA reads TGTGCCTGGAGTGTAGGCGGGGGCAGCACAGATACGCAGTATTTT.

This clone occurred once. The chain employs TRBV28 and TRBJ2-3, with 8 bases lining up with TRBD2. CDR3 length: 15 residues. With 1 base clipped from V and 5 bases from J, the junction kept 5 bases outside the gene matches. The germline CDR1 and CDR2 sequences are MDHEN and SYDVKM. The CDR3 here is CASSLSAGGIDTQYF. CDR3 nucleotides: TGTGCCAGCAGTTTATCGGCGGGAGGAATAGATACGCAGTATTTT.

The chain links TRBV6-1 to TRBJ2-7; the match to TRBD2 covers 9 bases. The CDR3 runs to 15 residues. Germline V gene lookup returns CDR1 MNHNS and CDR2 SASEGT. With 7 bases clipped from V and 0 bases from J, the junction kept 7 bases outside the gene matches. The CDR3 here is CASTMTSGGSYEQYF. In DNA, the CDR3 is TGTGCCAGCACCATGACTAGCGGAGGCTCCTACGAGCAGTACTTC.

V usage is TRBV10-1 and J usage is TRBJ2-3; tentatively, D is TRBD1 (5 bases). V lost 5 bases and J lost 9, with 12 bases in between. The CDR3 is 12 residues long. Germline V gene lookup returns CDR1 WNHNN and CDR2 SYGVQD (reference sequence). For the CDR3, the DNA is TGCGCCAGCAGTCCCCCTACAGGCACGCAGTATTTT. It yields the protein CASSPPTGTQYF.

This clone appeared a single time. This rearrangement joins TRBV5-1 to TRBJ2-3; 7 nucleotides align to TRBD2. CDR3 length equals 16 residues. CDR1 and CDR2 from the germline V gene are SGHRS and YFSETQ. With 4 bases clipped from V and 4 bases from J, the junction kept 12 bases outside the gene matches. In DNA form, the CDR3 reads TGCGCCAGCAGCACCGGGGACTACCACCTCTCAGATACGCAGTATTTT. Translated: CASSTGDYHLSDTQYF.

The rearrangement uses TRBV28 and TRBJ1-1; 9 nucleotides agree with TRBD1. With V trimmed by 7 bases and J by 11 bases, 8 bases remained unmatched. The CDR3 contains 12 residues. CDR1 is MDHEN, CDR2 SYDVKM, per germline. CDR3 loop: CASNIPDRGAFF. CDR3 bases: TGTGCCAGCAACATACCCGACAGGGGGGCTTTCTTT.

The chain couples TRBV30 to TRBJ1-4, with D hard to call. Germline CDR1 reads GTSNPN; CDR2 reads SVGIG (reference sequence). CDR3 size: 14 residues. With 8 bases removed from V and 5 bases from J, the gap between germline ends came to 18 bases. The CDR3 nucleotides read TGTGCCGCGGCGTCGCACACCGGAAATGAAAAACTGTTTTTT. Its protein product is CAAASHTGNEKLFF. Full variable domain (remainder filled in from reference TRBV30 and TRBJ1-4): SQTIHQWPATLVQPVGSPLSLECTVEGTSNPNLYWYRQAAGRGLQLLFYSVGIGQISSEVPQNLSASRPQDRQFILSSKKLLLSDSGFYLCAAASHTGNEKLFFGSGTQLSVL.